These 28 T cell receptor beta chains came from one sample sequenced in a study of blood T cell repertoires in COVID-19. Generated by immunoSEQ multiplex PCR, the TCRdb table keeps only in-frame clones and is missing some. This sample yields 200,000 to 250,000 clones, of which roughly 80% are seen a single time; about 8.1% belongs to the top ten. Sequenced material: peripheral blood. These receptor sequences come from a man of 80 years or more with acute or convalescent COVID-19.

This chain connects TRBV4-1 to TRBJ1-5; perhaps TRBD1 as D (5 bases). The CDR3 loop spans 16 amino acids. Germline loops: CDR1 MGHRA, CDR2 YSYEKL. Deletions cut 3 bases from V and 2 bases from J, with 14 bases between. The CDR3 bases are TGCGCCAGCAGCCAGGTCCCCAGGGCGGGCAATCAGCCCCAGCATTTT. Protein: CASSQVPRAGNQPQHF.

The chain is built from TRBV3-1 (or the pseudogene TRBV3-2) and TRBJ2-1; D might be TRBD1 (5 bases). CDR1 is LGHDT, CDR2 YNNKEL, per germline (reference sequence). The germline V and J ends were trimmed by 2 bases and 0 bases, with 14 bases remaining between them. This CDR3 has 17 residues. The CDR3 is CASSQSDRQFSYNEQFF. In DNA, the CDR3 is TGTGCCAGCAGCCAATCCGACCGACAGTTCTCCTACAATGAGCAGTTCTTC.

The V call is TRBV27, the J call TRBJ2-7, with 13 bases identical to TRBD2. Germline assignment: CDR1 MNHEY and CDR2 SMNVEV (reference sequence). V shed 1 base and J 3 bases; nucleotides not matched to a gene: 9. This CDR3 spans 18 amino acids. The DNA for the CDR3 is TGTGCCAGCAGTTTATTGCCCGGGACTAGCGGGGCGCTCTACGAGCAGTACTTC. Its protein product is CASSLLPGTSGALYEQYF.

The chain combines TRBV9 with TRBJ1-6, with a possible D match to TRBD1 (5 bases). This CDR3 is 15 amino acids long. Germline values: CDR1 SGDLS, CDR2 YYNGEE. V lost 0 bases to trimming and J lost 3 bases, with 7 bases between them. In DNA, the CDR3 is TGTGCCAGCAGCGTAGTGGACATCTATAATTCACCCCTCCACTTT. It translates to CASSVVDIYNSPLHF.

J is TRBJ2-3 and V is TRBV19; TRBD2 matches at 9 bases. Germline CDR1 is LNHDA and CDR2 is SQIVND (reference sequence). With 6 bases clipped from V and 0 bases from J, the junction kept 1 base outside the gene matches. The CDR3 loop spans 14 amino acids. CDR3 sequence (DNA): TGTGCCAGTAGGGCGGGGGGGAGCACAGATACGCAGTATTTT. Its translation: CASRAGGSTDTQYF.

The chain employs TRBV7-8 and TRBJ1-6, with TRBD1 matching 9 bases. The CDR3 extends over 18 amino acids. V shed 4 bases and J 0 bases; nucleotides not matched to a gene: 7. Germline CDR1 SGHVS, CDR2 FQNEAQ. In DNA form, the CDR3 reads TGTGCCAGCAGCTCCACCGGGACAGGGAGCTCCTATAATTCACCCCTCCACTTT. As protein: CASSSTGTGSSYNSPLHF.

The chain combines TRBV10-3 with TRBJ2-1; TRBD1 agrees at 9 bases. The CDR3 totals 14 residues. The germline gives CDR1 ENHRY, CDR2 SYGVKD. The V and J ends lost 5 bases and 8 bases, in that order; junction bases with no gene match: 7. The DNA of the CDR3 is TGTGCCATCAGTACCACAGGGGGCGGGGATGAGCAGTTCTTC. Its translation is CAISTTGGGDEQFF.

The chain couples TRBV4-1 to TRBJ1-5; possible D gene TRBD1, 5 bases. This CDR3 comprises 16 residues. With 0 bases removed from V and 4 bases from J, the gap between germline ends came to 13 bases. Germline V gene sequence: CDR1 MGHRA, CDR2 YSYEKL. The DNA of the CDR3 is TGCGCCAGCAGCCAAGATGGCCAGACAGTAAATCAGCCCCAGCATTTT. This encodes CASSQDGQTVNQPQHF.

The CDR3 DNA reads as TGCGCCAGCAGCTTGGAGCCGGACAGGGGTGGTAATGAGCAGTTCTTC. Translation gives CASSLEPDRGGNEQFF. The chain uses TRBV5-1 and TRBJ2-1, with 9 bases aligning to TRBD1. The CDR3 contains 16 residues. CDR1 is SGHRS and CDR2 is YFSETQ in the germline V gene. With 0 bases clipped from V and 7 bases from J, the junction kept 8 bases outside the gene matches.

The genes are TRBV24-1 and TRBJ1-3; 7 positions match TRBD1. This CDR3 is 15 amino acids long. V lost 4 bases to trimming and J lost 1 base; unmatched junction nucleotides: 3. The germline V gene encodes CDR1 KGHDR and CDR2 SFDVKD. This CDR3 is CATSDPGQSGNTIYF. The CDR3 DNA is TGTGCCACCAGTGACCCGGGACAGTCTGGAAACACCATATATTTT.

The CDR3 bases are TGTGCCAGCAGCGTAGTTGCAGGGTTGGGCACTGAAGCTTTCTTT. It encodes CASSVVAGLGTEAFF. V usage is TRBV9 and J usage is TRBJ1-1; maybe TRBD1 (5 bases). Germline CDR1 is SGDLS and CDR2 is YYNGEE. There are 15 residues in the CDR3. V shed 0 bases and J shed 4 bases, with 13 bases lying between them.

This rearrangement joins TRBV27 to TRBJ2-7; 8 positions agree with TRBD1. V dropped 5 bases and J dropped 2; count of bases not matched to a gene: 5. The V gene's germline CDR1 is MNHEY and CDR2 SMNVEV (reference sequence). This CDR3 contains 14 residues. The CDR3 reads CASSRDRPPYEQYF. The CDR3, as DNA: TGTGCCAGCAGTCGGGACAGGCCTCCCTACGAGCAGTACTTC.

V and J are TRBV6-5 and TRBJ1-2; D gene ambiguous. Trimming stripped 5 bases from V and 7 bases from J, with 14 bases between. The V gene's germline CDR1 is MNHEY and CDR2 SVGAGI. The CDR3 length is 13 residues. The CDR3 region is CASSPWERSGYTF. The CDR3 bases are TGTGCCAGCAGTCCCTGGGAGAGAAGTGGCTACACCTTC.

This clone came up a few times. The chain carries TRBV19 and TRBJ1-2, with D maybe TRBD1 (6 bases). The CDR3 is 13 amino acids. Trimming removed 3 bases from V and 7 bases from J, with 12 bases in between. Germline V gene lookup returns CDR1 LNHDA and CDR2 SQIVND (reference sequence). In DNA form, the CDR3 reads TGTGCCAGTAGTATCGGGACAATGGGTGGCTACACCTTC. Its protein is CASSIGTMGGYTF.

The rearrangement joins TRBV28 to TRBJ2-7; possible D gene TRBD2, 5 bases. The length of the CDR3 is 11 residues. V lost 5 bases to trimming and J lost 3 bases, with 5 bases between them. Germline CDR1 is MDHEN and CDR2 is SYDVKM. This chain's CDR3 is CASSRDYEQYF. The CDR3 DNA is TGTGCCAGCAGTCGGGACTACGAGCAGTACTTC.

The rearrangement links TRBV10-3 to TRBJ1-1, with 9 bases lining up with TRBD1. The CDR3 runs 13 residues. Germline CDR1 is ENHRY and CDR2 is SYGVKD. The junction had 6 bases not matched to a gene; V was cut back by 6 bases and J by 7 bases. This CDR3 reads CAIRMDRGLEAFF. In nucleotides, the CDR3 is TGTGCCATCAGGATGGACAGGGGACTTGAAGCTTTCTTT.

The chain joins TRBV28 to TRBJ2-3, with TRBD2 matching over 9 bases. The CDR3 extends over 15 amino acids. Germline CDR1 MDHEN, CDR2 SYDVKM. Trimming cost V 6 bases and J 3 bases; bases outside gene matches: 7. The chain's CDR3 is CASRGASGRTDTQYF. CDR3 DNA sequence: TGTGCCAGCAGGGGGGCCAGCGGGAGGACAGATACGCAGTATTTT.

The rearrangement uses TRBV5-4 and TRBJ1-2, with 11 nucleotides matching TRBD1. V was pared by 4 bases and J by 0 bases, with 8 bases of the junction left unmatched. Germline V CDR1 and CDR2: SGHNT, YYREEE (reference sequence). The CDR3 covers 17 residues. The CDR3 region is CASSPGQGALSNYGYTF. DNA of the CDR3: TGTGCCAGCAGCCCTGGACAGGGGGCGCTTTCTAACTATGGCTACACCTTC. Looking up the rest from reference TRBV5-4 and TRBJ1-2 gives the full variable domain: ETGVTQSPTHLIKTRGQQVTLRCSSQSGHNTVSWYQQALGQGPQFIFQYYREEENGRGNFPPRFSGLQFPNYSSELNVNALELDDSALYLCASSPGQGALSNYGYTFGSGTRLTVV.

This clone has just a few counts. The chain uses TRBV5-1 and TRBJ2-3, with 12 bases identical to TRBD1. Per the germline V gene, CDR1 is SGHRS and CDR2 is YFSETQ. J lost 1 base, V lost 3 bases, and 0 bases had no gene match. This CDR3 region has 15 residues. The chain's CDR3 is CASSWDRGRTDTQYF. CDR3 sequence (DNA): TGCGCCAGCAGCTGGGACAGGGGGCGCACAGATACGCAGTATTTT.

This chain uses TRBV18 with TRBJ1-5; TRBD1 matches at 7 bases. The CDR3 consists of 16 residues. V lost 4 bases to trimming and J lost 4 bases; unmatched junction nucleotides: 10. Germline assignment: CDR1 KGHSH and CDR2 LQKENI. CDR3 region: CASSRGQGVLNQPQHF. CDR3 sequence (DNA): TGTGCCAGCTCACGAGGGCAGGGGGTTTTAAATCAGCCCCAGCATTTT. The entire variable domain, with the rest obtained from reference TRBV18 and TRBJ1-5, is as follows: NAGVMQNPRHLVRRRGQEARLRCSPMKGHSHVYWYRQLPEEGLKFMVYLQKENIIDESGMPKERFSAEFPKEGPSILRIQQVVRGDSAAYFCASSRGQGVLNQPQHFGDGTRLSIL.

The rearrangement uses TRBV3-1 (or the pseudogene TRBV3-2) and TRBJ1-2; TRBD1 matches 7 bases. The V and J ends lost 4 bases and 2 bases, in that order; junction bases with no gene match: 16. Germline V gene data show CDR1 as LGHDT and CDR2 as YNNKEL (reference sequence). The CDR3 totals 18 residues. This CDR3 reads CASSPHLLPRQGNYGYTF. CDR3 nucleotides: TGTGCCAGCAGCCCGCATCTGCTGCCGCGACAGGGAAACTATGGCTACACCTTC.

V is TRBV9 and J is TRBJ2-3; D is possibly TRBD2 (6 bases). The V gene lost 0 bases and the J gene lost 2 bases, with 16 bases spanning the gap. This CDR3 spans 17 amino acids. Per the germline V gene, CDR1 is SGDLS and CDR2 is YYNGEE. CDR3 coding DNA: TGTGCCAGCAGCGTAGGGGCGGGACTCTTAATCACAGATACGCAGTATTTT. Encoded protein: CASSVGAGLLITDTQYF.

The chain employs TRBV11-1 and TRBJ2-7; D is possibly TRBD1 (5 bases). Germline loops: CDR1 SGHAT, CDR2 FQDESV (reference sequence). V gave up 5 bases and J gave up 2 bases, with 19 bases separating them. This CDR3 spans 16 amino acids. CDR3 sequence reads: CASSEGVGSRTYEQYF. CDR3 nucleotide sequence: TGTGCCAGCAGCGAAGGGGTTGGCAGCAGAACCTACGAGCAGTACTTC.

V usage is TRBV12-5 and J usage is TRBJ1-5; 7 bases agree with TRBD1. CDR1 and CDR2 from the germline V gene are LGHNT and FRNRAP. Trimming at V came to 3 bases and at J to 3 bases, leaving 5 bases not matched to a gene. The CDR3 is 15 amino acids. Here the CDR3 reads CASGFGQVDNQPQHF. The CDR3 DNA reads as TGTGCTAGTGGTTTCGGACAGGTCGACAATCAGCCCCAGCATTTT.

The V call is TRBV5-1, the J call TRBJ1-2, with 7 bases identical to TRBD1. Germline V gene lookup returns CDR1 SGHRS and CDR2 YFSETQ. The CDR3 is made up of 12 amino acids. The V gene end was trimmed by 5 bases and the J gene end by 8 bases; junction bases not matched to a gene: 6. CDR3 nucleotide sequence: TGCGCCAGCAGGCGGGACAGCCTGGGCTACACCTTC. This gives the protein CASRRDSLGYTF.

The J gene is TRBJ2-4, the V gene TRBV19; TRBD2 agrees at 7 bases. Germline V gene sequence: CDR1 LNHDA, CDR2 SQIVND (reference sequence). This CDR3 comprises 14 residues. V was clipped by 8 bases and J by 5 bases; unmatched bases: 9. The CDR3 DNA is TGTGCCAGTGGGTGGGGGGGATTGCAAAACATTCAGTACTTC. It codes for CASGWGGLQNIQYF.

The rearrangement joins TRBV19 to TRBJ1-6, with 10 positions matching TRBD1. The CDR3 sequence is 14 residues long. Germline CDR1 is LNHDA and CDR2 is SQIVND (reference sequence). Losses at the gene ends were 7 bases for V and 7 bases for J; bases not matched to a gene: 4. This chain's CDR3 is CASKRDRGNSPLHF. For the CDR3, the DNA is TGTGCCAGTAAACGGGACAGGGGCAATTCACCCCTCCACTTT.

This clone was seen only a few times. This CDR3 reads CASRPSGQSTDTQYF. CDR3 nucleotides: TGTGCCAGCAGGCCCTCGGGACAGAGCACAGATACGCAGTATTTT. This chain connects TRBV7-9 to TRBJ2-3; TRBD1 aligns across 7 bases. J gave up 0 bases and V 6 bases, and 6 bases lay outside the gene matches. Per the germline V gene, CDR1 is SEHNR and CDR2 is FQNEAQ (reference sequence). CDR3 length equals 15 residues. The full variable domain, its missing parts supplied by reference TRBV7-9 and TRBJ2-3, is DTGVSQNPRHKITKRGQNVTFRCDPISEHNRLYWYRQTLGQGPEFLTYFQNEAQLEKSRLLSDRFSAERPKGSFSTLEIQRTEQGDSAMYLCASRPSGQSTDTQYFGPGTRLTVL.